Listed here are 20 T cell receptor beta chains from one sample, sequenced in a study of T cell repertoires in cytomegalovirus infection. Each CDR3 protein is one row after TCRdb ran MiXCR on the reads. The sample has hundreds of thousands of distinct CDR3 sequences, around 9.1% seen once. Input material: PBMCs. Source of these receptors: a human donor in good health (CMV status not recorded). Some clones in this sample may be carry-over from other donors' samples.

This clonotype was seen many times. The chain links TRBV5-4 to TRBJ2-2; maybe TRBD2 (5 bases). The CDR3 has 15 residues. Trimming took 5 bases from V and 5 from J, leaving 16 bases between them. From germline, CDR1 is SGHNT and CDR2 YYREEE (reference sequence). CDR3 in amino acids: CASRAEQSRTGELFF. CDR3 nucleotides: TGTGCCAGCAGAGCGGAACAGAGCAGAACCGGGGAGCTGTTTTTT.

This clonotype was detected a few times. The CDR3 nucleotides are TGTGCCAGCAGCTTAGATCCGGCGGATGGGGCTTTCTTT. This translates into CASSLDPADGAFF. The chain carries TRBV11-2 and TRBJ1-1; D gene unclear. The CDR3 consists of 13 residues. CDR1 SGHAT and CDR2 FQNNGV come from the germline V gene. V was clipped by 0 bases and J by 11 bases, with 13 bases between them.

This clonotype has a handful of counts. V is TRBV28 and J is TRBJ2-3; TRBD2 matches at 7 bases. The junction had 1 base not matched to a gene; V was cut back by 10 bases and J by 6 bases. CDR1 is MDHEN and CDR2 is SYDVKM in the germline V gene. The CDR3 loop spans 10 amino acids. The CDR3 here is CATGRDTQYF. CDR3 DNA: TGTGCCACCGGGAGGGATACGCAGTATTTT.

The sample holds many counts of this clonotype. The chain uses TRBV20-1 and TRBJ2-5; D not certain. From germline, CDR1 is DFQATT and CDR2 SNEGSKA (reference sequence). This CDR3 has 16 residues. Trimming took 0 bases from V and 2 from J, leaving 16 bases between them. The DNA for the CDR3 is TGCAGTGCTAGAGACCCGAACACCCGGCGACAAGAGACCCAGTACTTC. Protein: CSARDPNTRRQETQYF.

This clonotype was seen many times. This chain links TRBV24-1 with TRBJ2-5, with TRBD2 matching 9 bases. Germline V lookup: CDR1 KGHDR, CDR2 SFDVKD. There are 16 residues in the CDR3. V shed 1 base, J shed 5 bases, and the junction held 7 bases outside the gene matches. The chain's CDR3 is CATSDLEDSGGETQYF. The CDR3, as DNA: TGTGCCACCAGTGATTTAGAGGATAGCGGGGGTGAGACCCAGTACTTC.

This clonotype has a count of ten or more. The chain employs TRBV20-1 and TRBJ1-1; a weak D match, TRBD1 (6 bases). With 0 bases removed from V and 2 bases from J, the gap between germline ends came to 7 bases. CDR1 is DFQATT, CDR2 SNEGSKA, per germline (reference sequence). The length of the CDR3 is 13 residues. Here the CDR3 DNA reads TGCAGTGCTAGAGAGGACAGTAACACTGAAGCTTTCTTT. Residues: CSAREDSNTEAFF.

This clonotype was counted many times. This chain links TRBV28 with TRBJ2-5, with 11 nucleotides matching TRBD2. CDR3 size: 15 residues. CDR1 and CDR2 from the germline V gene are MDHEN and SYDVKM. J was trimmed by 4 bases and V by 3 bases; bases with no gene match: 4. The CDR3: CASSFLAGGRETQYF. The CDR3 region has the DNA TGTGCCAGCAGTTTCCTAGCGGGGGGTAGAGAGACCCAGTACTTC.

This clonotype was detected ten times or more. This chain uses TRBV7-2 with TRBJ1-3, with a tentative D call TRBD1 (5 bases). There are 19 residues in the CDR3. Germline values: CDR1 SGHTA, CDR2 FQGNSA. Trimming took off 2 bases at V and 4 bases at J, with 24 bases between the two ends. CDR3 sequence: CASSLNGRAGAGRGNTIYF. CDR3 coding DNA: TGTGCCAGCAGCTTAAATGGCCGTGCGGGAGCAGGGAGAGGAAACACCATATATTTT. The whole variable domain, filled in from reference TRBV7-2 and TRBJ1-3, reads GAGVSQSPSNKVTEKGKDVELRCDPISGHTALYWYRQSLGQGLEFLIYFQGNSAPDKSGLPSDRFSAERTGGSVSTLTIQRTQQEDSAVYLCASSLNGRAGAGRGNTIYFGEGSWLTVV.

This clonotype was seen repeatedly, ten times or more. This chain's CDR3 is CASSFIRDSRRDTQYF. As DNA, the CDR3 is TGTGCCAGCAGTTTTATCAGGGACTCAAGACGGGATACGCAGTATTTT. J is TRBJ2-3 and V is TRBV28, with D possibly TRBD2 on 6 matching bases. Germline assignment: CDR1 MDHEN and CDR2 SYDVKM. V was cut by 3 bases and J by 6 bases, with 19 bases left in between. There are 16 residues in the CDR3.

The table lists this clonotype with many counts. The rearrangement joins TRBV6-1 to TRBJ2-1; 7 nucleotides match TRBD2. Germline CDR1 is MNHNS and CDR2 is SASEGT. The junction had 18 bases not matched to a gene; V was cut back by 2 bases and J by 2 bases. The CDR3 has 20 amino acids. The DNA for the CDR3 is TGTGCCAGCAGTGAAAGAGGTCTCGGCTTTGCTAGCGGCCCCTACAATGAGCAGTTCTTC. Amino acid sequence: CASSERGLGFASGPYNEQFF.

This clonotype has at least ten counts. The chain carries TRBV7-2 and TRBJ1-3, with no clear D. This CDR3 contains 17 residues. The germline CDR1 and CDR2 sequences are SGHTA and FQGNSA. Trimming stripped 1 base from V and 2 bases from J, with 15 bases between. The CDR3 DNA follows: TGTGCCAGCAGCTTAGTATTATCGAGGGTTGCTGGAAACACCATATATTTT. It specifies CASSLVLSRVAGNTIYF.

There are many counts of this clonotype. This CDR3 reads CASGLRPQLHEQYF. DNA of the CDR3: TGTGCTAGTGGTCTGAGGCCTCAGCTCCACGAGCAGTACTTC. The chain links TRBV12-5 to TRBJ2-7, with no clear D. This CDR3 is built from 14 residues. Germline assignment: CDR1 LGHNT and CDR2 FRNRAP. Trimming removed 5 bases at V and 5 bases at J, with 16 bases between.

This clonotype was counted many times. V usage is TRBV7-9 and J usage is TRBJ1-4, with a weak D call TRBD1 (5 bases). V shed 6 bases and J shed 7 bases, with 15 bases lying between them. The CDR3 covers 14 residues. In germline, CDR1 is SEHNR, CDR2 FQNEAQ (reference sequence). Written as DNA, the CDR3 is TGTGCCAGCAGGGGGAGGCAGGGAACTGAAAAACTGTTTTTT. Translating it yields CASRGRQGTEKLFF. Full variable domain (remainder filled in from reference TRBV7-9 and TRBJ1-4): DTGVSQNPRHKITKRGQNVTFRCDPISEHNRLYWYRQTLGQGPEFLTYFQNEAQLEKSRLLSDRFSAERPKGSFSTLEIQRTEQGDSAMYLCASRGRQGTEKLFFGSGTQLSVL.

This clonotype was detected ten times or more. The gene calls are TRBV27 and TRBJ2-7, with TRBD2 matching over 7 bases. Germline-derived CDR1 and CDR2 are MNHEY and SMNVEV (reference sequence). With V trimmed by 6 bases and J by 4 bases, 9 bases remained unmatched. The CDR3 contains 14 residues. The CDR3 DNA follows: TGTGCCAGCAGGGTCGGGACTACCAGTTACGAGCAGTACGTC. This gives the protein CASRVGTTSYEQYV.

This clonotype was counted many times. This is likely a read error, given that the CDR3 carries no conserved phenylalanine or tryptophan at its end. V gene TRBV7-2 combines with J gene TRBJ1-1; 10 bases map to TRBD1. The CDR3 spans 15 residues. Germline V CDR1 and CDR2: SGHTA, FQGNSA. Unmatched junction bases numbered 1, after V lost 0 bases and J lost 3 bases. CDR3 DNA: TGTGCCAGCAGCTTAGCGACAGGGGGCCACACTGAAGCTTTCCTT. Translation: CASSLATGGHTEAFL.

This clonotype was detected ten times or more. The rearrangement links TRBV9 to TRBJ2-1; tentatively, D is TRBD1 (6 bases). The V end lost 4 bases, the J end lost 3 bases, and 14 bases lay between the germline ends. Germline V gives CDR1 SGDLS, CDR2 YYNGEE. The CDR3 length is 15 residues. CDR3 sequence (DNA): TGTGCCAGCAGCCCCTTGAGGGGGAACTACAATGAGCAGTTCTTC. It translates to CASSPLRGNYNEQFF.

This sequence joins TRBV20-1 and TRBJ2-1, with 8 bases identical to TRBD2. Germline trimming cut 3 bases from V and 2 bases from J; bases unmatched to any gene: 12. Germline loops: CDR1 DFQATT, CDR2 SNEGSKA (reference sequence). CDR3 length: 17 amino acids. The CDR3: CSASPPGGGSPYNEQFF. The CDR3 region has the DNA TGCAGTGCTAGCCCACCCGGGGGGGGGTCCCCCTACAATGAGCAGTTCTTC.

This clonotype showed up many times. V gene TRBV7-9 combines with J gene TRBJ2-1; 8 bases line up with TRBD2. Germline lookup yields CDR1 SEHNR and CDR2 FQNEAQ (reference sequence). This CDR3 contains 16 residues. J was trimmed by 4 bases and V by 3 bases; bases with no gene match: 8. CDR3 sequence reads: CASSFPSGGSYNEQFF. DNA of the CDR3: TGTGCCAGCAGCTTCCCAAGCGGGGGCTCATACAATGAGCAGTTCTTC.

At least ten counts were recorded for this clonotype. The rearrangement uses TRBV7-2 and TRBJ1-4; 8 bases agree with TRBD1. V lost 5 bases to trimming and J lost 6 bases; unmatched junction nucleotides: 5. Germline CDR1 SGHTA, CDR2 FQGNSA. CDR3 length equals 14 residues. The DNA of the CDR3 is TGTGCCAGCAGCCGTACAGGGGGGGATGAAAAACTGTTTTTT. Residues: CASSRTGGDEKLFF.

A word on this clonotype: This clone may be a read error of a much larger clone one base away. The chain joins TRBV7-9 to TRBJ2-2; D not certain. V was cut by 2 bases and J by 9 bases, with 13 bases left in between. The CDR3 is 14 residues long. CDR1 and CDR2 (germline): SEHNR, FQNEAQ (reference sequence). CDR3 sequence: CASSLNLRTRELFF. The CDR3 region has the DNA TGTGCCAGCAGCTTAAACCTTCGAACCCGGGAGCTGTTTTTT. The full variable domain, its missing parts supplied by reference TRBV7-9 and TRBJ2-2, is DTGVSQNPRHKITKRGQNVTFRCDPISEHNRLYWYRQTLGQGPEFLTYFQNEAQLEKSRLLSDRFSAERPKGSFSTLEIQRTEQGDSAMYLCASSLNLRTRELFFGEGSRLTVL.